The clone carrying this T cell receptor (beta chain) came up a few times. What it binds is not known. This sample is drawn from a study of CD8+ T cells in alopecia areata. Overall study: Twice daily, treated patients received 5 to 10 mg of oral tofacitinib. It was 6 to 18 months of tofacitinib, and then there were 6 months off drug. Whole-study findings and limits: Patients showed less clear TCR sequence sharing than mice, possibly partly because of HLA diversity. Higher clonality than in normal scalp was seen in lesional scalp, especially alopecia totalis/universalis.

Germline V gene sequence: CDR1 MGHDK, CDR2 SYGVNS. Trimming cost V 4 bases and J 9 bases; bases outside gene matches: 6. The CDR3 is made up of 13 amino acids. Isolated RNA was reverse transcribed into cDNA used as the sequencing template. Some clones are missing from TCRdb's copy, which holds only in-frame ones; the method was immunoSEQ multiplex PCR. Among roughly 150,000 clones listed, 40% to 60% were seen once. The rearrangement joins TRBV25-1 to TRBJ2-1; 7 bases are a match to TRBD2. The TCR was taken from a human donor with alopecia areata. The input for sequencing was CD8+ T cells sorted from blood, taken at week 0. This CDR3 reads CASSVWGEGEQFF. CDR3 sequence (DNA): TGTGCCAGCAGTGTTTGGGGGGAGGGTGAGCAGTTCTTC.